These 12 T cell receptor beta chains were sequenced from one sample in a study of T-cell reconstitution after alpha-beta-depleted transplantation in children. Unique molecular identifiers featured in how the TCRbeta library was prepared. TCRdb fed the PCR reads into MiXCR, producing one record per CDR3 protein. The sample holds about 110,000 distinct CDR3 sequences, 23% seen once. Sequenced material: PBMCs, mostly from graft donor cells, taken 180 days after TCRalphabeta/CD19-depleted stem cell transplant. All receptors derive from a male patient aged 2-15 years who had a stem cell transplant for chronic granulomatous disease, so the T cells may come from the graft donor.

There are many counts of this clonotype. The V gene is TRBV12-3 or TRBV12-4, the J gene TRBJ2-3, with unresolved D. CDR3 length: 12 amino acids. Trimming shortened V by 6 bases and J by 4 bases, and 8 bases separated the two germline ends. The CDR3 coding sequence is TGTGCCAGCAGCGTGACGGCAGATACGCAGTATTTT. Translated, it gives CASSVTADTQYF.

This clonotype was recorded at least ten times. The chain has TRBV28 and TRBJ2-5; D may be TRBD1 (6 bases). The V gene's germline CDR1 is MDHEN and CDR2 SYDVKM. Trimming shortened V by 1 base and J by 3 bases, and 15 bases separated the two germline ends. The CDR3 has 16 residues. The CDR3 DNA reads TGTGCCAGCAGTTTATACGAACAGGGTGGAAAAGAGACCCAGTACTTC. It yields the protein CASSLYEQGGKETQYF.

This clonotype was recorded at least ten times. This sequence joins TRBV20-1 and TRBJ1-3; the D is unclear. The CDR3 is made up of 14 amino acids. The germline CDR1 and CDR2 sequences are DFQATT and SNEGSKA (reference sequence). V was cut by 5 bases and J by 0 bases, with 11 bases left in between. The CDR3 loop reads CSAGVGSSGNTIYF. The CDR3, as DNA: TGCAGTGCTGGAGTGGGGAGCTCTGGAAACACCATATATTTT.

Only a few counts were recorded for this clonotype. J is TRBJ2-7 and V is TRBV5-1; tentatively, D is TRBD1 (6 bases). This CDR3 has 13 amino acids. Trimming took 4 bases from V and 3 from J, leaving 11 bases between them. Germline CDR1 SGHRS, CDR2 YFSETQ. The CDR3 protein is CASSGGQFYEQYF. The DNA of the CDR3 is TGCGCCAGCAGCGGAGGACAGTTCTACGAGCAGTACTTC. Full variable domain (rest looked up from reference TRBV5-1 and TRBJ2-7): KAGVTQTPRYLIKTRGQQVTLSCSPISGHRSVSWYQQTPGQGLQFLFEYFSETQRNKGNFPGRFSGRQFSNSRSEMNVSTLELGDSALYLCASSGGQFYEQYFGPGTRLTVT.

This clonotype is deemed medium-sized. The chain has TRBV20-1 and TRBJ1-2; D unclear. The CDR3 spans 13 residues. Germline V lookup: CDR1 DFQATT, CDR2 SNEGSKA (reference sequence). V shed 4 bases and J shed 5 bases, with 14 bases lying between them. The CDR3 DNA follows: TGCAGTGCTACTAATCCGACTGATTATGGCTACACCTTC. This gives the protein CSATNPTDYGYTF.

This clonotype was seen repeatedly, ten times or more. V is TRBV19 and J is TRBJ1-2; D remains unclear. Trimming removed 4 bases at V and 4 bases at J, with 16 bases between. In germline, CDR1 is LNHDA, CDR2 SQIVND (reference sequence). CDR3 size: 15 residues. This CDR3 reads CASSNSKTGFYGYTF. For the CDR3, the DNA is TGTGCCAGTAGTAACTCCAAGACGGGATTCTATGGCTACACCTTC. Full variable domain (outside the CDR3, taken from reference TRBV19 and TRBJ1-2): DGGITQSPKYLFRKEGQNVTLSCEQNLNHDAMYWYRQDPGQGLRLIYYSQIVNDFQKGDIAEGYSVSREKKESFPLTVTSAQKNPTAFYLCASSNSKTGFYGYTFGSGTRLTVV.

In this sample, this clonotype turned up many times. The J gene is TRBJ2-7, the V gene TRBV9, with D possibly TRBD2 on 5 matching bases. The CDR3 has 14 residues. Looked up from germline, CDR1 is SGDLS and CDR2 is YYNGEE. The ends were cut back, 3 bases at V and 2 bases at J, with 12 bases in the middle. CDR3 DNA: TGTGCCAGCAGCGCCGGACTGTTTCCCTACGAGCAGTACTTC. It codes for CASSAGLFPYEQYF.

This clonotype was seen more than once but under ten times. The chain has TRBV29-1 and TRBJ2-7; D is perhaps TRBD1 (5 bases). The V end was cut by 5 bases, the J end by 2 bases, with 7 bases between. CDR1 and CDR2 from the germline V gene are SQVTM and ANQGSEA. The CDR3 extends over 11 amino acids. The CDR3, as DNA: TGCAGCGTTAGACAGACCTACGAGCAGTACTTC. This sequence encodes CSVRQTYEQYF.

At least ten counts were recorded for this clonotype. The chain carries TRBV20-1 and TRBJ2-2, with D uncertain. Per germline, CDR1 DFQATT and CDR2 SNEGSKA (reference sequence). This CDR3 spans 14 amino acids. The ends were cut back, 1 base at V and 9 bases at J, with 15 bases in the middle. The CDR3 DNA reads TGCAGTGCTAGAGGCCCCCTTACAGAGAGGGAGCTGTTTTTT. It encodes CSARGPLTERELFF.

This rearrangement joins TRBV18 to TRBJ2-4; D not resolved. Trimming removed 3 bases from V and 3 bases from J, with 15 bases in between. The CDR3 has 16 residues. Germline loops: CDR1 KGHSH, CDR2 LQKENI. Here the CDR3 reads CASSPVGPSYKNIQYF. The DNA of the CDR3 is TGTGCCAGCTCACCGGTAGGCCCGAGCTACAAAAACATTCAGTACTTC.

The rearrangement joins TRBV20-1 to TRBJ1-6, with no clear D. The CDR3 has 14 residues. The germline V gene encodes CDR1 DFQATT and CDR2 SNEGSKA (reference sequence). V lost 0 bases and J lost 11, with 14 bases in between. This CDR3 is CSARDLGGAAPLHF. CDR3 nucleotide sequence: TGCAGTGCTAGAGATCTCGGTGGAGCGGCACCCCTCCACTTT.

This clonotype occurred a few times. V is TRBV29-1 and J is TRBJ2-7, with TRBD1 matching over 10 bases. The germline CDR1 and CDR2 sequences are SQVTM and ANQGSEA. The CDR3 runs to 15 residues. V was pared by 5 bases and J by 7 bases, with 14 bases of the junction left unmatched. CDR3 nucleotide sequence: TGCAGCGTTACTTTAGCCGGGACAGGGGCAGGTGAGCAGTACTTC. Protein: CSVTLAGTGAGEQYF.